This T cell receptor (beta chain) was recorded in a study of HIV-infected patients and healthy controls. All unsorted peripheral T cells were captured because whole blood was used without fractionation. The RNA source was a roughly 2.6 ml peripheral blood draw. 500 ng RNA was reverse transcribed with alpha and beta constant-region primers. Alpha and beta chain libraries were made separately by chain-specific third strand synthesis with multiplexing indices. MiXCR, run by TCRdb on the 5' RACE reads, gives a single entry per CDR3 protein. The repertoire holds about 9,600 distinct CDR3 sequences, roughly 7% seen once, with roughly 40% in the top ten. This CDR3 is 14 amino acids long. Germline V CDR1 and CDR2: MNHNS, SASEGT. The V end lost 7 bases, the J end lost 3 bases, and 15 bases lay between the germline ends. This clonotype was picked up many times. The antigen is not known. Study-wide results and limits: Healthy controls shared more CDR3 sequences between individuals than HIV-infected patients did. Compared with untreated HIV+ repertoires, healthy controls showed roughly threefold more distinct CDR3s and higher Shannon diversity. Unequal distinct sequence numbers between patients and controls complicated comparisons.

This sequence originates from an adult with HIV infection. This specimen consisted of blood, obtained before antiretroviral therapy. The V gene is TRBV6-1, the J gene TRBJ1-1; weak D call: TRBD1 (6 bases). CDR3 sequence (DNA): TGTGCCAGCACTCCCCGGACAGCGGACACTGAAGCTTTCTTT. Its translation: CASTPRTADTEAFF.